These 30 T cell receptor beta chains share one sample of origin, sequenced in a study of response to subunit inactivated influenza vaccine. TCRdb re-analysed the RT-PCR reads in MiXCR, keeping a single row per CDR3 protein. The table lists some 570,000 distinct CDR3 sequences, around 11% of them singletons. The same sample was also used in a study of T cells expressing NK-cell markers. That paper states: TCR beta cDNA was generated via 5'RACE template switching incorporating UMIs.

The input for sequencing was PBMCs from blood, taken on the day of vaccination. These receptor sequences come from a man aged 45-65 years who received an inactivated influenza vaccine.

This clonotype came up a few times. The DNA of the CDR3 is TGTGCCAGCAGCGTTACAGGTTCTGGGGCCAACGTCCTGACTTTC. It codes for CASSVTGSGANVLTF. V is TRBV9 and J is TRBJ2-6; D may be TRBD1 (5 bases). Trimming stripped 2 bases from V and 1 base from J, with 7 bases between. This CDR3 region has 15 residues. Germline V lookup: CDR1 SGDLS, CDR2 YYNGEE.

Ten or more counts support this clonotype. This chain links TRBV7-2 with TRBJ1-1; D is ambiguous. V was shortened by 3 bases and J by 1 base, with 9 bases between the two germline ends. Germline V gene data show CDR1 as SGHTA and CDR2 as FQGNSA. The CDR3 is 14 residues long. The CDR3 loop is CASSFRPPNTEAFF. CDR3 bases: TGTGCCAGCAGCTTTAGGCCACCGAACACTGAAGCTTTCTTT. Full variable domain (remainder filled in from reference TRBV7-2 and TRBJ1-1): GAGVSQSPSNKVTEKGKDVELRCDPISGHTALYWYRQSLGQGLEFLIYFQGNSAPDKSGLPSDRFSAERTGGSVSTLTIQRTQQEDSAVYLCASSFRPPNTEAFFGQGTRLTVV.

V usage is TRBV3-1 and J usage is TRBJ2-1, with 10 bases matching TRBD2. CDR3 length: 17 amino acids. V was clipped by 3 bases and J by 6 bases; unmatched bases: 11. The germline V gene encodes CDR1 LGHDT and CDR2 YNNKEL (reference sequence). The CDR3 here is CASSQSPAGGSSNEQFF. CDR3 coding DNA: TGTGCCAGCAGCCAGTCTCCAGCGGGAGGGTCCAGCAATGAGCAGTTCTTC.

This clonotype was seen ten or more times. DNA for the CDR3: TGCGCCAGCAGCTCAGGGACTAGCGGGGCCAGAGAGACCCAGTACTTC. It is translated as CASSSGTSGARETQYF. The chain is built from TRBV5-1 and TRBJ2-5; TRBD2 aligns across 13 bases. Losses at the gene ends were 3 bases for V and 4 bases for J; bases not matched to a gene: 6. Germline CDR1 is SGHRS and CDR2 is YFSETQ. The CDR3 has 16 amino acids.

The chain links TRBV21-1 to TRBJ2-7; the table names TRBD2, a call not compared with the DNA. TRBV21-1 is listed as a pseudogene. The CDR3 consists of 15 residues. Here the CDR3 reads CASSKIIAASYEQYF. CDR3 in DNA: TGTGCCAGCAGCAAGATAATAGCGGCCAGCTACGAGCAGTACTTC.

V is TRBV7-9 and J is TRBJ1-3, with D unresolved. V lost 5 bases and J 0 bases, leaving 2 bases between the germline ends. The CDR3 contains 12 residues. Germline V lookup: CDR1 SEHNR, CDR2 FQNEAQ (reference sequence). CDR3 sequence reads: CASSNSGNTIYF. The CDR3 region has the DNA TGTGCCAGCAGCAACTCTGGAAACACCATATATTTT.

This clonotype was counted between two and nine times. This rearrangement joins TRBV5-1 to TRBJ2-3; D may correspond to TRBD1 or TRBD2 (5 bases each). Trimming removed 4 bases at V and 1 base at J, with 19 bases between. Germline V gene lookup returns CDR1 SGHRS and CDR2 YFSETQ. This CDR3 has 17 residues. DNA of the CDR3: TGCGCCAGCAGCCCTCAACCGGGGACGTGGGGCACAGATACGCAGTATTTT. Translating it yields CASSPQPGTWGTDTQYF.

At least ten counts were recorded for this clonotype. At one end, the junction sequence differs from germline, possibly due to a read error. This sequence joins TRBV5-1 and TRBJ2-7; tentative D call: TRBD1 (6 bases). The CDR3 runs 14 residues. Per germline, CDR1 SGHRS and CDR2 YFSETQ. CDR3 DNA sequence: TGTGCCAGCAGTCTCGGACAGTCCTCCTACGAGCAGTACTTC. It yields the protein CASSLGQSSYEQYF.

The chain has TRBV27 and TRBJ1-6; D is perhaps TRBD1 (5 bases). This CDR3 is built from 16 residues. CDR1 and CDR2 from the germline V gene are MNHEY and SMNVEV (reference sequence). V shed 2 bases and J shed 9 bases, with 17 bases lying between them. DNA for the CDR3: TGTGCCAGCAGTTTAGGGACGCCGAAGCGGGGTTCACCCCTCCACTTT. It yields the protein CASSLGTPKRGSPLHF.

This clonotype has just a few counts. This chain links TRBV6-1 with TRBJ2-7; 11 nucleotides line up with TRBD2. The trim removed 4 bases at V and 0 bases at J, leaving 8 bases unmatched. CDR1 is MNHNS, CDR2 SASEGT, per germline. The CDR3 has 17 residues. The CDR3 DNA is TGTGCCAGCAGTGTCCTAGCGGGGGGTAAAAGCTCCTACGAGCAGTACTTC. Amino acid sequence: CASSVLAGGKSSYEQYF.

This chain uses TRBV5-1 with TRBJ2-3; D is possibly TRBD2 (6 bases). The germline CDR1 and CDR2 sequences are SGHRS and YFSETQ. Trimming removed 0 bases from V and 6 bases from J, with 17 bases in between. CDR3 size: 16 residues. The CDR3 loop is CASSLVGGKGPDTQYF. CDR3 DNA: TGCGCCAGCAGCTTGGTGGGAGGAAAGGGTCCGGATACGCAGTATTTT. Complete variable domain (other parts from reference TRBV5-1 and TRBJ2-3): KAGVTQTPRYLIKTRGQQVTLSCSPISGHRSVSWYQQTPGQGLQFLFEYFSETQRNKGNFPGRFSGRQFSNSRSEMNVSTLELGDSALYLCASSLVGGKGPDTQYFGPGTRLTVL.

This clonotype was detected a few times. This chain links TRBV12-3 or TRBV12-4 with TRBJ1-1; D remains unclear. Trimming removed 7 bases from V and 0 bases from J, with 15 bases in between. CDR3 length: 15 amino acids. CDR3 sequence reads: CASTRGGSMNTEAFF. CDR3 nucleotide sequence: TGTGCCAGCACACGTGGTGGCAGCATGAACACTGAAGCTTTCTTT.

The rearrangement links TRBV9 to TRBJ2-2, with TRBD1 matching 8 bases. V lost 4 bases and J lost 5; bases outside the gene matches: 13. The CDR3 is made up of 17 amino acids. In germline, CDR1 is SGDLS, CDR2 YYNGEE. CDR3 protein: CASSSDRVVQGTGELFF. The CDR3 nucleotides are TGTGCCAGCAGCTCGGACAGGGTGGTTCAGGGGACCGGGGAGCTGTTTTTT.

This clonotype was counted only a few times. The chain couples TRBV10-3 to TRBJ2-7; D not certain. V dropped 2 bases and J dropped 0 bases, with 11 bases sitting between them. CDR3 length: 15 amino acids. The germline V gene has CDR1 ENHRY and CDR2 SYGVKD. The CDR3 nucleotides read TGTGCCATCAGTGAGGTATTTCCACCCTCCTACGAGCAGTACTTC. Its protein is CAISEVFPPSYEQYF.

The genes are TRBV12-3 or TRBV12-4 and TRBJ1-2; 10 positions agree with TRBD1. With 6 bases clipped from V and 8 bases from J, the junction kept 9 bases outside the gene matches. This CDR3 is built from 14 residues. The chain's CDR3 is CASSPKGQGYGYTF. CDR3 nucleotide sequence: TGTGCCAGCAGCCCCAAGGGACAGGGGTACGGCTACACCTTC.

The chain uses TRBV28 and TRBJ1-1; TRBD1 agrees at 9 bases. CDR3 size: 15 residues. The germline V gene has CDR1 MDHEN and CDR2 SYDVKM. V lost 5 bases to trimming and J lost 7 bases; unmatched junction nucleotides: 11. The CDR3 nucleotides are TGTGCCAGCAGTCGGGCAGGGACAGGGACCCTTGAAGCTTTCTTT. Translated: CASSRAGTGTLEAFF.

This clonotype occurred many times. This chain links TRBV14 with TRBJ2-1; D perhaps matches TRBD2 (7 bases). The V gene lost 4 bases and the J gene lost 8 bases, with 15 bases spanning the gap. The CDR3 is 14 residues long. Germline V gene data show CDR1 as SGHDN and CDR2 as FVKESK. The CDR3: CASSPLGGGYEQFF. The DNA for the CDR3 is TGTGCCAGCAGCCCTCTCGGCGGGGGCTATGAGCAGTTCTTC.

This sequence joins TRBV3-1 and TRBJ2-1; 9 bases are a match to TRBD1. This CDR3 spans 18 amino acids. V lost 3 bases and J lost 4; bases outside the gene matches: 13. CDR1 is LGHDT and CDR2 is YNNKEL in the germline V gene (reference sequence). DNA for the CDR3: TGTGCCAGCAGCCACCCTCCTGGCCGGGACAGGGTTTACAATGAGCAGTTCTTC. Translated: CASSHPPGRDRVYNEQFF.

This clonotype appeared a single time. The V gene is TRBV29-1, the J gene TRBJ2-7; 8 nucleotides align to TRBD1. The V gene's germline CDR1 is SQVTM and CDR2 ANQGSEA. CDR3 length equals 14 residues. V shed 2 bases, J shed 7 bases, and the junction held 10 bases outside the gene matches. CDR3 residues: CSVEQAQGAGEQYF. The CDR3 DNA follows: TGCAGCGTTGAACAAGCGCAGGGGGCTGGGGAGCAGTACTTC.

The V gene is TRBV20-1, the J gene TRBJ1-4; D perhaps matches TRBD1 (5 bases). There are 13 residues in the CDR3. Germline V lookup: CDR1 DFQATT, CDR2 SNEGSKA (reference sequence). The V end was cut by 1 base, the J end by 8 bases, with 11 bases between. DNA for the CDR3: TGCAGTGCTAGAGGTCGGGGGGAAGAAAAACTGTTTTTT. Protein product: CSARGRGEEKLFF.

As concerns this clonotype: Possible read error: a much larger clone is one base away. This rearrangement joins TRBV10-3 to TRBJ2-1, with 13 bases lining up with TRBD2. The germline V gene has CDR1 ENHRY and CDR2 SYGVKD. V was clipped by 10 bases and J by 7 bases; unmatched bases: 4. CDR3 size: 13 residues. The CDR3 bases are TGTGCCAGCGGACTAGCGGGAGAAAATGAGCAGTTCTTC. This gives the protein CASGLAGENEQFF.

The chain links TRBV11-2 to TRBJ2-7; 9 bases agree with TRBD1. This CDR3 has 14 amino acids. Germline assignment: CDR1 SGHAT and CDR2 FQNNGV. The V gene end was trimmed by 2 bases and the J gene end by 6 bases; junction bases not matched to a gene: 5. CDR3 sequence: CASSLRTGVGEQYF. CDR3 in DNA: TGTGCCAGCAGCTTACGGACAGGGGTAGGCGAGCAGTACTTC.

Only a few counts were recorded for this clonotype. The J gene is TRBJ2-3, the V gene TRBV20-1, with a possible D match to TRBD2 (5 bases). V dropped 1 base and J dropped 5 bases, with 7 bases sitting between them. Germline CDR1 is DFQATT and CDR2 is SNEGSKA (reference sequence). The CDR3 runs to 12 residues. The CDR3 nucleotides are TGCAGTGCTAGAGGCGAGGGAGATACGCAGTATTTT. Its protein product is CSARGEGDTQYF.

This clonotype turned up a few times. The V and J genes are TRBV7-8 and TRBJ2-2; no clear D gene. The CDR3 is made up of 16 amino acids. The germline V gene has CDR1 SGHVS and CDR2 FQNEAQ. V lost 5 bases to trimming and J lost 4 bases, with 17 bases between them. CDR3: CASSAGRTSGTGELFF. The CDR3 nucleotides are TGTGCCAGCAGCGCCGGACGGACCTCGGGCACCGGGGAGCTGTTTTTT.

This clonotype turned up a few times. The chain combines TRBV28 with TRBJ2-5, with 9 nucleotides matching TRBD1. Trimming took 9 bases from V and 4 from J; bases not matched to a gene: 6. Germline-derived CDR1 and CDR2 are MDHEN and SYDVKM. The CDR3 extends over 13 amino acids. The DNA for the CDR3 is TGTGCCAGTTTTACAGGGGGCACAGAGACCCAGTACTTC. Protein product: CASFTGGTETQYF.

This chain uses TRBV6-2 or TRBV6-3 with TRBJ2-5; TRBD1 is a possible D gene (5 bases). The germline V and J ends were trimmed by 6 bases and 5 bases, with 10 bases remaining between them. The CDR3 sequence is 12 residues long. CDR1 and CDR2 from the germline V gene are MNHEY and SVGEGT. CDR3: CASSQGTETQYF. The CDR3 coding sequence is TGTGCCAGCAGCCAGGGAACGGAGACCCAGTACTTC.

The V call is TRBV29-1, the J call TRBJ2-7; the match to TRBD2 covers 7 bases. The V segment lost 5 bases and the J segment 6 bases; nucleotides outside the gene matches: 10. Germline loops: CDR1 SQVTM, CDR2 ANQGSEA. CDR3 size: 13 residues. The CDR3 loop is CSVNGEGTIEQYF. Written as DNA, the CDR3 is TGCAGCGTTAACGGTGAGGGGACTATCGAGCAGTACTTC.

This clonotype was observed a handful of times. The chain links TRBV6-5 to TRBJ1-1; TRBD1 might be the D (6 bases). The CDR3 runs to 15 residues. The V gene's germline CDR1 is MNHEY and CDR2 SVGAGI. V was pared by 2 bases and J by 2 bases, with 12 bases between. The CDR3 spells CASSYRNRANTEAFF. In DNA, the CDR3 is TGTGCCAGCAGTTACCGTAACAGGGCCAACACTGAAGCTTTCTTT.

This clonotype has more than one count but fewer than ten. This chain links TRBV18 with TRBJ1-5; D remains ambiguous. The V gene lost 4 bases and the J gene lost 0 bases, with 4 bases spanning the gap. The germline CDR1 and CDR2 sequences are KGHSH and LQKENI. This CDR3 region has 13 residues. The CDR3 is CASSLHSNQPQHF. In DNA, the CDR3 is TGTGCCAGCTCACTTCATAGCAATCAGCCCCAGCATTTT.

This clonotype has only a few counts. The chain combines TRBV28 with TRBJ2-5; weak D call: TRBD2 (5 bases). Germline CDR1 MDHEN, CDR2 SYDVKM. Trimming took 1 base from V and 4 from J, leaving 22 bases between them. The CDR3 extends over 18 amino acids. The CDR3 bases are TGTGCCAGCAGTTTATTATCTCTTGGGAGTTCGGTAGTAGAGACCCAGTACTTC. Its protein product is CASSLLSLGSSVVETQYF.